Following are 20 T cell receptor beta chains from one sample sequenced in a study of T cells after yellow fever vaccination. One entry per CDR3 protein results from TCRdb running MiXCR on the 5' RACE reads. The data show a few hundred thousand distinct CDR3 sequences, roughly 4% seen once. Here the sequenced sample was PBMCs, taken 5 days after the yellow fever booster vaccination. The receptors were sampled from a young man who received the YFV17D yellow fever vaccine.

The table lists this clonotype with a few counts. V and J are TRBV29-1 and TRBJ1-1, with 8 bases identical to TRBD1. With 4 bases clipped from V and 3 bases from J, the junction kept 4 bases outside the gene matches. CDR1 SQVTM and CDR2 ANQGSEA come from the germline V gene. This CDR3 has 13 amino acids. CDR3 nucleotide sequence: TGCAGCGTTGGCAGGGGGCCTTACACTGAAGCTTTCTTT. Its translation is CSVGRGPYTEAFF.

The chain couples TRBV6-2 or TRBV6-3 to TRBJ2-1, with 9 bases aligning to TRBD1. The CDR3 length is 14 residues. V trimming: 8 bases; J trimming: 7 bases; junction bases outside the gene matches: 9. The germline CDR1 and CDR2 sequences are MNHEY and SVGEGT. The CDR3: CASLRGQGQNEQFF. CDR3 DNA sequence: TGTGCCAGCCTCCGCGGACAGGGGCAAAATGAGCAGTTCTTC.

The chain links TRBV2 to TRBJ1-1; D gene unclear. The V end lost 5 bases, the J end lost 7 bases, and 17 bases lay between the germline ends. CDR1 is SNHLY, CDR2 FYNNEI, per germline. The CDR3 covers 14 residues. CDR3 loop: CASSSSLIRVEAFF. The CDR3 region has the DNA TGTGCCAGCAGTTCGTCCCTTATTAGAGTTGAAGCTTTCTTT. Variable domain in full (rest from reference TRBV2 and TRBJ1-1): EPEVTQTPSHQVTQMGQEVILRCVPISNHLYFYWYRQILGQKVEFLVSFYNNEISEKSEIFDDQFSVERPDGSNFTLKIRSTKLEDSAMYFCASSSSLIRVEAFFGQGTRLTVV.

The sample holds many counts of this clonotype. This rearrangement joins TRBV7-2 to TRBJ1-2, with TRBD1 as a possible D gene (5 bases). Trimming left V 7 bases short and J 8 bases short, with 17 bases between. From germline, CDR1 is SGHTA and CDR2 FQGNSA. The CDR3 is 13 amino acids. The chain's CDR3 is CASTPDRPRGYTF. In DNA form, the CDR3 reads TGTGCCAGCACCCCCGACAGACCTCGGGGCTACACCTTC. Combining the CDR3 with reference TRBV7-2 and TRBJ1-2 gives the whole variable domain GAGVSQSPSNKVTEKGKDVELRCDPISGHTALYWYRQSLGQGLEFLIYFQGNSAPDKSGLPSDRFSAERTGGSVSTLTIQRTQQEDSAVYLCASTPDRPRGYTFGSGTRLTVV.

This clonotype was seen many times. The chain combines TRBV3-1 with TRBJ2-7, with 8 bases identical to TRBD1. J gave up 7 bases and V 5 bases, and 10 bases lay outside the gene matches. The CDR3 sequence is 14 residues long. Germline V gene lookup returns CDR1 LGHDT and CDR2 YNNKEL (reference sequence). The CDR3 nucleotides read TGTGCCAGCAGCAGCACATGGACAGGGAGAGAGCAGTACTTC. This gives the protein CASSSTWTGREQYF.

This clonotype came up a few times. The gene calls are TRBV20-1 and TRBJ2-7, with 8 nucleotides matching TRBD1. Losses at the gene ends were 0 bases for V and 0 bases for J; bases not matched to a gene: 4. This CDR3 region has 15 residues. Germline V gene sequence: CDR1 DFQATT, CDR2 SNEGSKA (reference sequence). The chain's CDR3 is CSAREGTGGSYEQYF. CDR3 sequence (DNA): TGCAGTGCTAGAGAGGGAACAGGGGGCTCCTACGAGCAGTACTTC.

This clonotype was counted only a few times. The rearrangement joins TRBV6-1 to TRBJ2-4, with D possibly being TRBD1 (5 bases). This CDR3 contains 14 residues. Germline V gives CDR1 MNHNS, CDR2 SASEGT. Trimming removed 2 bases at V and 6 bases at J, with 11 bases between. The CDR3 bases are TGTGCCAGCAGTGAAATAGGGGCGGTAAACATTCAGTACTTC. Translating gives CASSEIGAVNIQYF.

The genes are TRBV28 and TRBJ2-4; tentatively, D is TRBD1 or TRBD2 (6 bases each). The CDR3 totals 12 residues. V dropped 8 bases and J dropped 6 bases, with 11 bases sitting between them. Germline CDR1 MDHEN, CDR2 SYDVKM. CDR3 nucleotide sequence: TGTGCCAGCGGGGGGCCAAGAAACATTCAGTACTTC. It translates to CASGGPRNIQYF.

The chain employs TRBV20-1 and TRBJ2-1; perhaps TRBD1 as D (6 bases). Germline-derived CDR1 and CDR2 are DFQATT and SNEGSKA (reference sequence). The CDR3 sequence is 16 residues long. V lost 6 bases and J lost 3, with 21 bases in between. The CDR3, as DNA: TGCAGTGCAGAAGACAGGAATAAGATATTCTACAATGAGCAGTTCTTC. This translates into CSAEDRNKIFYNEQFF.

This clonotype has ten or more counts. The rearrangement links TRBV10-3 to TRBJ2-7; D not resolved. Germline V gene data show CDR1 as ENHRY and CDR2 as SYGVKD. The CDR3 runs 13 residues. Deletions cut 4 bases from V and 2 bases from J, with 9 bases between. CDR3: CAISARQAYEQYF. In nucleotides, the CDR3 is TGTGCCATCAGTGCTAGACAAGCCTACGAGCAGTACTTC.

This clonotype occurred many times. Here the CDR3 reads CASSVVAGNSPLHF. The CDR3 nucleotides are TGTGCCAGCAGCGTAGTCGCCGGTAATTCACCCCTCCACTTT. This chain connects TRBV9 to TRBJ1-6; D is ambiguous. The V and J ends lost 0 bases and 6 bases respectively, with 7 bases between them. Germline CDR1 reads SGDLS; CDR2 reads YYNGEE. The CDR3 sequence is 14 residues long.

CDR3 nucleotide sequence: TGTGCCAGCAGCCGGACAGGGGGTGGTGAAAAACTGTTTTTT. Residues: CASSRTGGGEKLFF. The chain is built from TRBV28 and TRBJ1-4, with 10 bases fitting TRBD1. The CDR3 is 14 residues long. Germline V lookup: CDR1 MDHEN, CDR2 SYDVKM. J lost 7 bases, V lost 6 bases, and 5 bases had no gene match.

This clonotype was seen repeatedly, ten times or more. This chain links TRBV7-2 with TRBJ2-7, with a possible D match to TRBD1 (6 bases). V lost 4 bases and J lost 3, with 13 bases in between. CDR3 size: 14 residues. Germline assignment: CDR1 SGHTA and CDR2 FQGNSA. CDR3 amino acids: CASSSDSSFYEQYF. CDR3 nucleotide sequence: TGTGCCAGCAGCTCGGACAGTTCGTTCTACGAGCAGTACTTC.

This clonotype was observed many times. V gene TRBV5-1 combines with J gene TRBJ2-3; D may be TRBD2 (5 bases). Germline assignment: CDR1 SGHRS and CDR2 YFSETQ. CDR3 size: 16 residues. V lost 1 base, J lost 1 base, and 13 bases lay in between. CDR3 bases: TGCGCCAGCAGCTTGTCCGGGGAGCTCGGCACAGATACGCAGTATTTT. It specifies CASSLSGELGTDTQYF.

This clonotype was counted only a few times. This CDR3 reads CASSVGQLDGEKLFF. The DNA for the CDR3 is TGCGCCAGCAGCGTGGGACAGCTTGATGGTGAAAAACTGTTTTTT. V is TRBV5-1 and J is TRBJ1-4; 7 nucleotides line up with TRBD1. This CDR3 has 15 residues. The V and J ends lost 4 bases and 7 bases, in that order; junction bases with no gene match: 10. The V gene's germline CDR1 is SGHRS and CDR2 YFSETQ.

The sample holds a few counts of this clonotype. This chain links TRBV9 with TRBJ2-3; 9 bases line up with TRBD1. Germline loops: CDR1 SGDLS, CDR2 YYNGEE. This CDR3 is built from 16 residues. Trimming took 0 bases from V and 0 from J; bases not matched to a gene: 2. The CDR3: CASSVGGTGSTDTQYF. In nucleotides, the CDR3 is TGTGCCAGCAGCGTAGGGGGGACAGGGAGCACAGATACGCAGTATTTT.

The genes are TRBV5-1 and TRBJ2-1, with 11 bases fitting TRBD2. V was pared by 4 bases and J by 2 bases, with 5 bases of the junction left unmatched. This CDR3 spans 16 amino acids. Germline V CDR1 and CDR2: SGHRS, YFSETQ. CDR3 nucleotides: TGCGCCAGCAGCAAGACTAGCGGGGTTACCTACAATGAGCAGTTCTTC. It specifies CASSKTSGVTYNEQFF.

This chain connects TRBV7-9 to TRBJ1-6, with TRBD1 as a possible D gene (6 bases). CDR3 length: 13 residues. From germline, CDR1 is SEHNR and CDR2 FQNEAQ (reference sequence). V was cut by 3 bases and J by 10 bases, with 10 bases left in between. The CDR3 region has the DNA TGTGCCAGCAGCTTTTCAGGGGCCTCACCCCTCCACTTT. It codes for CASSFSGASPLHF.

The V gene is TRBV9, the J gene TRBJ2-1; 10 bases map to TRBD2. V dropped 2 bases and J dropped 8; count of bases not matched to a gene: 7. This CDR3 contains 15 residues. Germline CDR1 is SGDLS and CDR2 is YYNGEE. The CDR3 sequence: CASSVRSGGAHEQFF. The DNA for the CDR3 is TGTGCCAGCAGCGTCCGGAGCGGGGGGGCCCATGAGCAGTTCTTC. The full variable domain, in which reference TRBV9 and TRBJ2-1 provide the parts outside the CDR3, is DSGVTQTPKHLITATGQRVTLRCSPRSGDLSVYWYQQSLDQGLQFLIQYYNGEERAKGNILERFSAQQFPDLHSELNLSSLELGDSALYFCASSVRSGGAHEQFFGPGTRLTVL.

The chain links TRBV9 to TRBJ1-6, with D perhaps TRBD1 (5 bases). The CDR3 is 16 residues long. Germline CDR1 reads SGDLS; CDR2 reads YYNGEE. V lost 0 bases, J lost 5 bases, and 12 bases lay in between. DNA of the CDR3: TGTGCCAGCAGCGTAGGGTACAGGACCGATAATTCACCCCTCCACTTT. Its translation: CASSVGYRTDNSPLHF.